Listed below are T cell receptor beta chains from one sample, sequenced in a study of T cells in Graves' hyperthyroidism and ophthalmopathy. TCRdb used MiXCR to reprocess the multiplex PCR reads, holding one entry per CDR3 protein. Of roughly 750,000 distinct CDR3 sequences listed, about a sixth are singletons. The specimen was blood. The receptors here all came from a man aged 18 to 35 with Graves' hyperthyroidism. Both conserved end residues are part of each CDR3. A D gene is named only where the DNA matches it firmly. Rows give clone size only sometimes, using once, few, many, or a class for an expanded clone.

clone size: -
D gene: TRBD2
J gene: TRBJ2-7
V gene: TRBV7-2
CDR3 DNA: TGTGCCAGCAGCTTACTACTAGCGAGCGAGCAGTACTTC
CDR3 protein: CASSLLLASEQYF

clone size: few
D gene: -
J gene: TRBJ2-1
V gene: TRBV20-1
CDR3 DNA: TGCAGTGCTAGACACACTAGCAGCTTGTACAATGAGCAGTTCTTC
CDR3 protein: CSARHTSSLYNEQFF

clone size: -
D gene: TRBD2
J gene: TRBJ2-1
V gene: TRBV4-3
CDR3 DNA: TGCGCCAGCAGCCAAGATGTCCTAGCGGGAGTAAAGTACAATGAGCAGTTCTTC
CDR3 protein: CASSQDVLAGVKYNEQFF

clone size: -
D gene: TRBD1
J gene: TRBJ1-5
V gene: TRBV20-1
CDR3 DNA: TGCAGTGCTAGGGGGACAGGGGGCGCTGGCAATCAGCCCCAGCATTTT
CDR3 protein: CSARGTGGAGNQPQHF

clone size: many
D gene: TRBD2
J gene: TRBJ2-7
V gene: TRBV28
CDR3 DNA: TGTGCCAGCAGTTTCCAGCGTCGGCTAGCGGGAGCGGGGCAGTACTTC
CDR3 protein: CASSFQRRLAGAGQYF

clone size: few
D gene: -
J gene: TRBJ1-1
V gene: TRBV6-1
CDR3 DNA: TGTGCCAGCCATTTGCGAACCGAAGCTTTCTTT
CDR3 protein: CASHLRTEAFF

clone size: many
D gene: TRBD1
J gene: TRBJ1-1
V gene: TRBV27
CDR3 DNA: TGTGCCAGCAGCACTAGGACAGGGTCCACTGAAGCTTTCTTT
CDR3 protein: CASSTRTGSTEAFF

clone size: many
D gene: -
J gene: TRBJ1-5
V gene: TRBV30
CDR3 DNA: TGTGCCTGGAGTACATCAATCGGGGCCGTCAATCAGCCCCAGCATTTT
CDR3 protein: CAWSTSIGAVNQPQHF

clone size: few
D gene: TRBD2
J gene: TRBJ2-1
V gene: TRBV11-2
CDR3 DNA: TGTGCCAGCAGCATACGGCCGGGACTAGCGGGAGGTAAATACAATGAGCAGTTCTTC
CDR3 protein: CASSIRPGLAGGKYNEQFF

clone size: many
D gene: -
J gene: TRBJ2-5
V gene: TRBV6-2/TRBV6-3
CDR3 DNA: TGTGCCAGCAGTGCCCGGATCCAAGAGACCCAGTACTTC
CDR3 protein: CASSARIQETQYF

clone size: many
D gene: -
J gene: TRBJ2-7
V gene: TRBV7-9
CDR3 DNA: TGTGCCATCCAAAAACAGGGAAGCTACGAGCAGTACTTC
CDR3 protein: CAIQKQGSYEQYF

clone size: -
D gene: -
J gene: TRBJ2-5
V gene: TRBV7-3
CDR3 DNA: TGTGCCAGCAGCGCGGCGGGGGCGGAAGAGACCCAGTACTTC
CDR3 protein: CASSAAGAEETQYF

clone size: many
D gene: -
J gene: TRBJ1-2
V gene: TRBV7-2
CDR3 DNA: TGTGCCAGCGCAGGAGGCCGGGGCTACACCTTC
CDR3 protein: CASAGGRGYTF

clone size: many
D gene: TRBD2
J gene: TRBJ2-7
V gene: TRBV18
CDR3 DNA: TGTGCCAGCAGTACGGGACTAGCGGGCTCCTACGAGCAGTACTTC
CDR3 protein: CASSTGLAGSYEQYF

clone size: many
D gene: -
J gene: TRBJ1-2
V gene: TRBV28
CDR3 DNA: TGTGCCAGCGATGGGGGCACGAACTATGGCTACACCTTC
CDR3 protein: CASDGGTNYGYTF

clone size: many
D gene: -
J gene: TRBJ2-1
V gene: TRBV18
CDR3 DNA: TGTGCCAGAAACCTACAGGGTTTCGGCAATGAGCAGTTCTTC
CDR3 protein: CARNLQGFGNEQFF

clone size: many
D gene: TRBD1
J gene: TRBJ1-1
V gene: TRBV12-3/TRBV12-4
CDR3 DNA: TGTGCCAGCAGTGACAGGGGGCAAGGTGAAGCTTTCTTT
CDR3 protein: CASSDRGQGEAFF